A single sample gave rise to the 20 T cell receptor beta chains below, sequenced in a study of blood T cell repertoires in COVID-19. The repertoire was sequenced with immunoSEQ multiplex PCR; TCRdb's copy has only in-frame clones and lacks some. The table records 95,000 to 150,000 clones, around 85% of them present only once. Sequenced material: peripheral blood. The source of these receptors is a woman over 75 with COVID-19, enrolled during active disease.

V is TRBV2 and J is TRBJ2-1; 13 bases align to TRBD2. Per germline, CDR1 SNHLY and CDR2 FYNNEI. The V segment lost 7 bases and the J segment 5 bases; nucleotides outside the gene matches: 5. The CDR3 is 15 amino acids. The CDR3 region has the DNA TGTGCCAGCACCAGGACTAGCGGGAGTAACAATGAGCAGTTCTTC. This gives the protein CASTRTSGSNNEQFF.

The rearrangement joins TRBV6-1 to TRBJ1-2; D call uncertain. The germline V gene encodes CDR1 MNHNS and CDR2 SASEGT. Trimming removed 2 bases at V and 4 bases at J, with 5 bases between. This CDR3 contains 12 residues. CDR3 protein: CASSEFSYGYTF. The CDR3 DNA reads TGTGCCAGCAGTGAATTTAGCTATGGCTACACCTTC.

The chain couples TRBV7-2 to TRBJ1-1; tentatively, D is TRBD1 (5 bases). Trimming took off 8 bases at V and 0 bases at J, with 7 bases between the two ends. This CDR3 is built from 12 residues. The germline CDR1 and CDR2 sequences are SGHTA and FQGNSA. The CDR3: CASGHLNTEAFF. In nucleotides, the CDR3 is TGTGCCAGCGGACACCTGAACACTGAAGCTTTCTTT.

This chain uses TRBV6-5 with TRBJ2-3, with TRBD2 identical over 8 bases. V lost 5 bases to trimming and J lost 6 bases; unmatched junction nucleotides: 10. The CDR3 is 15 amino acids. Germline CDR1 MNHEY, CDR2 SVGAGI. CDR3 DNA: TGTGCCAGCAGTCTCGGTAGCGGGATAGGCGATACGCAGTATTTT. Protein product: CASSLGSGIGDTQYF.

This chain joins TRBV6-5 and TRBJ2-3; unclear D gene. The V end was cut by 2 bases, the J end by 3 bases, with 12 bases between. This CDR3 contains 15 residues. Germline V CDR1 and CDR2: MNHEY, SVGAGI. In DNA form, the CDR3 reads TGTGCCAGCAGTTACCGCGGAGTCGGGACAGATACGCAGTATTTT. Its translation is CASSYRGVGTDTQYF.

The chain carries TRBV6-6 and TRBJ2-1; the D gene is possibly TRBD2 (6 bases). V dropped 5 bases and J dropped 6 bases, with 11 bases sitting between them. Per germline, CDR1 MNHNY and CDR2 SVGAGI (reference sequence). CDR3 size: 13 residues. The CDR3: CASSQEGRNEQFF. The DNA of the CDR3 is TGTGCCAGCAGTCAGGAGGGCCGCAATGAGCAGTTCTTC.

This sequence joins TRBV2 and TRBJ1-4; TRBD1 might be the D (6 bases). The CDR3 sequence is 15 residues long. V was pared by 4 bases and J by 1 base, with 10 bases between. Germline assignment: CDR1 SNHLY and CDR2 FYNNEI. CDR3 bases: TGTGCCAGCAGTGGGGGGACACGAACTAATGAAAAACTGTTTTTT. As protein: CASSGGTRTNEKLFF.

V and J are TRBV6-2 or TRBV6-3 and TRBJ1-2, with D possibly TRBD1 on 5 matching bases. Trimming shortened V by 5 bases and J by 4 bases, and 17 bases separated the two germline ends. Germline CDR1 and CDR2: MNHEY and SVGEGT. This CDR3 has 15 residues. CDR3 sequence reads: CASSRTDGGGYGYTF. The DNA of the CDR3 is TGTGCCAGCAGTCGTACAGACGGGGGAGGCTATGGCTACACCTTC.

The chain carries TRBV5-1 and TRBJ2-3; 10 bases agree with TRBD2. The CDR3 totals 18 residues. Germline loops: CDR1 SGHRS, CDR2 YFSETQ. V lost 0 bases to trimming and J lost 0 bases; unmatched junction nucleotides: 7. The CDR3: CASSLAPPTSGSTDTQYF. DNA of the CDR3: TGCGCCAGCAGCTTGGCTCCTCCGACTAGCGGGAGCACAGATACGCAGTATTTT.

The chain couples TRBV12-5 to TRBJ2-1; 9 positions agree with TRBD2. In germline, CDR1 is LGHNT, CDR2 FRNRAP. V lost 3 bases and J lost 9; bases outside the gene matches: 6. The CDR3 length is 14 residues. The CDR3 region has the DNA TGTGCTAGTGGTTTCTCTAGCGGGATCGGTGAGCAGTTCTTC. Its translation: CASGFSSGIGEQFF.

The CDR3 protein is CASSLRGAGEQYF. CDR3 coding DNA: TGTGCCAGCAGCCTCCGTGGGGCAGGCGAGCAGTACTTC. The J gene is TRBJ2-7, the V gene TRBV9, with D perhaps TRBD1 (5 bases). Trimming removed 4 bases from V and 6 bases from J, with 14 bases in between. Per the germline V gene, CDR1 is SGDLS and CDR2 is YYNGEE. This CDR3 comprises 13 residues.

This clone was counted a few times. V usage is TRBV3-1 (or the pseudogene TRBV3-2) and J usage is TRBJ1-1; D call uncertain. Germline lookup yields CDR1 LGHDT and CDR2 YNNKEL (reference sequence). The CDR3 runs 13 residues. The V and J ends lost 0 bases and 11 bases respectively, with 13 bases between them. CDR3 sequence (DNA): TGTGCCAGCAGCCAAGATCCGGGAGTTGGGGCTTTCTTT. Its translation is CASSQDPGVGAFF.

The chain joins TRBV12-3 or TRBV12-4 to TRBJ2-5, with TRBD1 matching 8 bases. V was clipped by 5 bases and J by 6 bases; unmatched bases: 5. This CDR3 is built from 13 residues. The CDR3, as DNA: TGTGCCAGCAGTGGACAGGGTAGTAAGACCCAGTACTTC. The encoded protein is CASSGQGSKTQYF.

This rearrangement joins TRBV6-5 to TRBJ2-7; perhaps TRBD1 as D (5 bases). Trimming stripped 8 bases from V and 0 bases from J, with 17 bases between. CDR1 is MNHEY and CDR2 is SVGAGI in the germline V gene. The CDR3 is 15 amino acids. CDR3 in DNA: TGTGCCAGCTCAATTACGTCAGGGAACTCCTACGAGCAGTACTTC. Protein sequence: CASSITSGNSYEQYF.

This clone has only one observation. V and J are TRBV6-5 and TRBJ1-2, with 7 bases identical to TRBD1. Germline V CDR1 and CDR2: MNHEY, SVGAGI. The CDR3 consists of 13 residues. J gave up 2 bases and V 7 bases, and 4 bases lay outside the gene matches. DNA of the CDR3: TGTGCCAGCAACCCGGGACAGAACTATGGCTACACCTTC. Its translation: CASNPGQNYGYTF.

The chain couples TRBV5-1 to TRBJ1-2, with TRBD1 as a possible D gene (6 bases). In germline, CDR1 is SGHRS, CDR2 YFSETQ. CDR3 length: 19 amino acids. V lost 1 base and J lost 0, with 22 bases in between. For the CDR3, the DNA is TGCGCCAGCAGCTTGTTCCCGGGGGGCAGGGGAGAAGCTAACTATGGCTACACCTTC. It is translated as CASSLFPGGRGEANYGYTF.

The J gene is TRBJ1-2, the V gene TRBV28; unclear D gene. V lost 1 base, J lost 1 base, and 10 bases lay in between. The germline CDR1 and CDR2 sequences are MDHEN and SYDVKM. The CDR3 contains 15 residues. The CDR3 is CASSLSAVLNYGYTF. As DNA, the CDR3 is TGTGCCAGCAGTTTATCGGCGGTTCTTAACTATGGCTACACCTTC.

The chain is built from TRBV3-1 (or the pseudogene TRBV3-2) and TRBJ1-2, with D possibly TRBD1 on 6 matching bases. The CDR3 has 13 amino acids. Germline loops: CDR1 LGHDT, CDR2 YNNKEL (reference sequence). V was pared by 4 bases and J by 6 bases, with 12 bases between. This CDR3 is CASSLQGKNGYTF. The CDR3 coding sequence is TGTGCCAGCAGCCTCCAGGGGAAGAATGGCTACACCTTC.

This clone was seen a few times. The chain is built from TRBV6-6 and TRBJ1-6; 8 positions agree with TRBD1. Trimming took 7 bases from V and 9 from J; bases not matched to a gene: 8. The CDR3 is 14 residues long. Per germline, CDR1 MNHNY and CDR2 SVGAGI (reference sequence). The CDR3 DNA follows: TGTGCCAGCACCATAGACAGGGGAATTTCACCCCTCCACTTT. Its translation is CASTIDRGISPLHF.

The chain couples TRBV6-2 or TRBV6-3 to TRBJ2-7, with D hard to call. Germline values: CDR1 MNHEY, CDR2 SVGEGT. The germline V and J ends were trimmed by 4 bases and 4 bases, with 5 bases remaining between them. The CDR3 consists of 11 residues. CDR3 bases: TGTGCCAGCAGTTCCTATTACGAGCAGTACTTC. It encodes CASSSYYEQYF.